This passage covers 15 T cell receptor beta chains from one sample sequenced in a study of shared clonotypes between healthy human individuals. Naive CD8 cells comprised CD45RO-negative, CCR7-positively selected cells, excluding terminally differentiated effector memory CD45RA+ cells. Generated by immunoSEQ multiplex PCR, the TCRdb table keeps only in-frame clones and is missing some. The table has about 2.2 million clones, about 92% seen once. The sequenced sample was naive CD8+ T cells from PBMCs. Every receptor here comes from a man between 18 and 29 years old in good health. Some clones in this sample may be carry-over from other donors' samples.

For this clone: The same CDR3 can be traced to other DNA sequences in this sample. The chain carries TRBV7-2 and TRBJ2-1; tentative D call: TRBD1 (6 bases). Germline V lookup: CDR1 SGHTA, CDR2 FQGNSA. The CDR3 spans 15 residues. V was pared by 5 bases and J by 0 bases, with 11 bases between. This CDR3 is CASSPDRSSYNEQFF. DNA for the CDR3: TGTGCCAGCAGCCCGGACAGATCCTCCTACAATGAGCAGTTCTTC.

This clone came up once. V is TRBV6-6 and J is TRBJ2-1; D is tentatively TRBD1 or TRBD2 (5 bases each). The CDR3 has 13 residues. Germline V gene sequence: CDR1 MNHNY, CDR2 SVGAGI (reference sequence). Trimming removed 0 bases from V and 5 bases from J, with 5 bases in between. The chain's CDR3 is CASSYSGDNEQFF. CDR3 sequence (DNA): TGTGCCAGCAGTTACTCGGGGGACAATGAGCAGTTCTTC.

On this clone itself: Other DNA sequences from this sample encode an identical CDR3 as well. The chain has TRBV27 and TRBJ2-1; 10 bases line up with TRBD2. Germline V gene data show CDR1 as MNHEY and CDR2 as SMNVEV (reference sequence). The CDR3 has 15 residues. Trimming removed 2 bases from V and 4 bases from J; junction bases left unmatched: 2. In nucleotides, the CDR3 is TGTGCCAGCAGTTTACGGACTAGCGGATACAATGAGCAGTTCTTC. Protein sequence: CASSLRTSGYNEQFF.

This rearrangement joins TRBV10-3 to TRBJ2-2; tentative D call: TRBD2 (5 bases). Germline CDR1 reads ENHRY; CDR2 reads SYGVKD. The V end was cut by 3 bases, the J end by 4 bases, with 12 bases between. This CDR3 spans 15 amino acids. CDR3 loop: CAISDLGETTGELFF. CDR3 DNA: TGTGCCATCAGTGACCTCGGGGAGACCACCGGGGAGCTGTTTTTT.

The J gene is TRBJ1-2, the V gene TRBV28; D is possibly TRBD1 (6 bases). With 5 bases removed from V and 7 bases from J, the gap between germline ends came to 17 bases. The germline V gene has CDR1 MDHEN and CDR2 SYDVKM. CDR3 length equals 14 residues. The CDR3 reads CASSVSRDNAGYTF. DNA of the CDR3: TGTGCCAGCAGTGTTTCCCGGGACAATGCTGGCTACACCTTC.

This rearrangement joins TRBV15 to TRBJ2-2, with no clear D. Per the germline V gene, CDR1 is LNHNV and CDR2 is YYDKDF (reference sequence). CDR3 length equals 13 residues. Trimming pared 1 base from V and 9 bases from J, leaving 9 bases between. Here the CDR3 reads CATSRGPERELFF. The DNA of the CDR3 is TGTGCCACCAGCAGAGGGCCTGAGCGGGAGCTGTTTTTT.

This clone has just one count. This chain connects TRBV9 to TRBJ2-7, with 8 bases matching TRBD2. The germline CDR1 and CDR2 sequences are SGDLS and YYNGEE. This CDR3 spans 15 amino acids. After removal of 3 bases from V and 3 bases from J, the junction contained 8 bases not matched to a gene. CDR3 DNA sequence: TGTGCCAGCAGCGCGCGGGTAGCGGGATACTACGAGCAGTACTTC. It is translated as CASSARVAGYYEQYF.

The chain employs TRBV27 and TRBJ2-2; the match to TRBD2 covers 8 bases. Per germline, CDR1 MNHEY and CDR2 SMNVEV (reference sequence). V lost 5 bases and J lost 4; bases outside the gene matches: 9. This CDR3 is built from 16 residues. DNA of the CDR3: TGTGCCAGCAGTATGATAGCGGGACTGCCCACCGGGGAGCTGTTTTTT. Amino acid sequence: CASSMIAGLPTGELFF.

The CDR3 sequence: CASSQDIGRNRIDEQFF. For the CDR3, the DNA is TGCGCCAGCAGCCAAGATATTGGGCGGAACCGCATCGATGAGCAGTTCTTC. The chain has TRBV4-3 and TRBJ2-1; D gene unclear. CDR1 LGHNA and CDR2 YSLEER come from the germline V gene. The length of the CDR3 is 17 residues. With 0 bases removed from V and 8 bases from J, the gap between germline ends came to 20 bases.

The chain has TRBV5-6 and TRBJ2-1, with 13 bases fitting TRBD2. The CDR3 has 15 residues. J was trimmed by 9 bases and V by 4 bases; bases with no gene match: 7. Germline CDR1 and CDR2: SGHDT and YYEEEE. The CDR3, as DNA: TGTGCCAGCAGCGCCGGACTAGCGGGAGTGAGTGAGCAGTTCTTC. Residues: CASSAGLAGVSEQFF. The full variable domain, its missing parts supplied by reference TRBV5-6 and TRBJ2-1, is DAGVTQSPTHLIKTRGQQVTLRCSPKSGHDTVSWYQQALGQGPQFIFQYYEEEERQRGNFPDRFSGHQFPNYSSELNVNALLLGDSALYLCASSAGLAGVSEQFFGPGTRLTVL.

The chain recombines TRBV9 with TRBJ2-7; 7 bases fit TRBD1. Germline lookup yields CDR1 SGDLS and CDR2 YYNGEE. The ends lost 4 bases at V and 5 bases at J; junction bases unmatched: 6. The CDR3 is 13 amino acids. In DNA, the CDR3 is TGTGCCAGCAGCCCACGGGACAGCCACGAGCAGTACTTC. Translating it yields CASSPRDSHEQYF.

The chain has TRBV2 and TRBJ2-1; no reliable D call. Germline V gene lookup returns CDR1 SNHLY and CDR2 FYNNEI. Between the trimmed V and J ends, which lost 7 bases and 10 bases, there was a span of 11 bases. The CDR3 runs 11 residues. The CDR3 sequence: CASKVPGEQFF. The CDR3 coding sequence is TGTGCCAGCAAAGTCCCCGGAGAGCAGTTCTTC.

This rearrangement joins TRBV7-9 to TRBJ2-3; D call uncertain. V was shortened by 5 bases and J by 7 bases, with 13 bases between the two germline ends. The CDR3 sequence is 13 residues long. Germline V CDR1 and CDR2: SEHNR, FQNEAQ (reference sequence). The CDR3 DNA is TGTGCCAGCAGCCCTCCGTTGTCGAATACGCAGTATTTT. Encoded protein: CASSPPLSNTQYF.

The chain couples TRBV5-1 to TRBJ2-1; 10 bases align to TRBD1. The germline gives CDR1 SGHRS, CDR2 YFSETQ. V dropped 2 bases and J dropped 2; count of bases not matched to a gene: 4. This CDR3 spans 16 amino acids. CDR3 sequence reads: CASSFRTGGTYNEQFF. The CDR3 bases are TGCGCCAGCAGCTTCCGGACAGGGGGGACCTACAATGAGCAGTTCTTC.

This chain's CDR3 is CASSLQGLAGDNEQFF. In nucleotides, the CDR3 is TGCGCCAGCAGCCTTCAAGGACTAGCGGGAGACAATGAGCAGTTCTTC. V usage is TRBV4-3 and J usage is TRBJ2-1, with 13 bases identical to TRBD2. V gave up 4 bases and J gave up 5 bases; unmatched junction bases: 5. Germline-derived CDR1 and CDR2 are LGHNA and YSLEER. This CDR3 has 16 residues.